A single sample gave rise to the 11 T cell receptor beta chains below, sequenced in a study of Ad26.COV2.S vaccination and SARS-CoV-2 variants. Assay used: immunoSEQ multiplex PCR; TCRdb lists only in-frame clones, some missing. Of 300,000 to 350,000 clones in the sample, about nine tenths were seen once. Treatment noted: some 19 received Ad26.COV2.S at low or high dose, single or two shots; roughly 5 received placebo; per-sample allocation not given. Following the first vaccine or placebo injection, samples were taken on day 63. Material: peripheral blood, obtained in a trial of Ad26.COV2.S vaccine versus placebo. The source is a person between 18 and 59 years old who received the Ad26.COV2.S COVID-19 vaccine or a placebo.

The genes are TRBV6-5 and TRBJ2-3; 7 nucleotides match TRBD2. The length of the CDR3 is 15 residues. Germline trimming cut 2 bases from V and 6 bases from J; bases unmatched to any gene: 8. From germline, CDR1 is MNHEY and CDR2 SVGAGI. The CDR3 sequence: CASSYGAGVHDTQYF. CDR3 in DNA: TGTGCCAGCAGTTACGGCGCGGGAGTACATGATACGCAGTATTTT.

This chain connects TRBV4-3 to TRBJ1-4; no clear D. Germline-derived CDR1 and CDR2 are LGHNA and YSLEER. CDR3 size: 15 residues. Trimming shortened V by 1 base and J by 4 bases, and 10 bases separated the two germline ends. The CDR3 DNA follows: TGCGCCAGCAGCCAAGGACCTGGCTATAATGAAAAACTGTTTTTT. The encoded protein is CASSQGPGYNEKLFF.

This chain links TRBV5-6 with TRBJ1-2; D gene ambiguous. V dropped 2 bases and J dropped 4 bases, with 9 bases sitting between them. The CDR3 contains 13 residues. The germline V gene has CDR1 SGHDT and CDR2 YYEEEE. The CDR3 protein is CASSFAAVYGYTF. The CDR3 DNA sequence: TGTGCCAGCAGCTTTGCGGCTGTCTATGGCTACACCTTC.

The gene calls are TRBV5-6 and TRBJ2-3; 9 bases match TRBD2. The trim removed 0 bases at V and 3 bases at J, leaving 5 bases unmatched. Looked up from germline, CDR1 is SGHDT and CDR2 is YYEEEE. The CDR3 has 16 residues. This CDR3 reads CASSLELAGKTDTQYF. The CDR3 coding sequence is TGTGCCAGCAGCTTGGAGCTAGCGGGGAAAACAGATACGCAGTATTTT. The whole variable domain, remainder taken from reference TRBV5-6 and TRBJ2-3, is DAGVTQSPTHLIKTRGQQVTLRCSPKSGHDTVSWYQQALGQGPQFIFQYYEEEERQRGNFPDRFSGHQFPNYSSELNVNALLLGDSALYLCASSLELAGKTDTQYFGPGTRLTVL.

The chain couples TRBV6-6 to TRBJ1-5; D unresolved. The CDR3 is made up of 16 amino acids. Trimming left V 6 bases short and J 1 base short, with 16 bases between. Germline CDR1 and CDR2: MNHNY and SVGAGI (reference sequence). CDR3 amino acids: CASSMLGVDSNQPQHF. As DNA, the CDR3 is TGTGCCAGCAGCATGCTCGGGGTAGACAGCAATCAGCCCCAGCATTTT.

CDR3 nucleotides: TGCGCCAGCAGCGAGTTACAGGGGGCGAATTCACCCCTCCACTTT. Residues: CASSELQGANSPLHF. The chain combines TRBV4-1 with TRBJ1-6, with 9 bases fitting TRBD1. This CDR3 spans 15 amino acids. The trim removed 5 bases at V and 7 bases at J, leaving 6 bases unmatched. CDR1 is MGHRA and CDR2 is YSYEKL in the germline V gene.

The chain has TRBV6-2 or TRBV6-3 and TRBJ2-1; D is ambiguous. Germline CDR1 and CDR2: MNHEY and SVGEGT. The CDR3 consists of 17 residues. The germline V and J ends were trimmed by 6 bases and 5 bases, with 23 bases remaining between them. The CDR3 here is CASSPLASRLRDNEQFF. As DNA, the CDR3 is TGTGCCAGCAGCCCCTTAGCTAGTCGGCTGAGAGACAATGAGCAGTTCTTC.

The rearrangement uses TRBV13 and TRBJ2-2, with 7 bases identical to TRBD1. V shed 7 bases and J 0 bases; nucleotides not matched to a gene: 8. The V gene's germline CDR1 is PRHDT and CDR2 FYEKMQ (reference sequence). CDR3 length: 16 residues. CDR3 sequence reads: CASTMSGTANTGELFF. The DNA for the CDR3 is TGTGCCAGCACAATGTCCGGGACAGCGAACACCGGGGAGCTGTTTTTT.

The rearrangement joins TRBV3-1 (or the pseudogene TRBV3-2) to TRBJ2-2; maybe TRBD2 (5 bases). This CDR3 spans 13 amino acids. Germline V gene sequence: CDR1 LGHDT, CDR2 YNNKEL (reference sequence). The ends were cut back, 1 base at V and 8 bases at J, with 8 bases in the middle. CDR3 sequence reads: CASSQVTGGELFF. In DNA form, the CDR3 reads TGTGCCAGCAGCCAAGTCACGGGAGGGGAGCTGTTTTTT.

The chain combines TRBV11-2 with TRBJ2-7; D perhaps matches TRBD1 (6 bases). Germline values: CDR1 SGHAT, CDR2 FQNNGV. Trimming shortened V by 5 bases and J by 7 bases, and 18 bases separated the two germline ends. This CDR3 region has 14 residues. For the CDR3, the DNA is TGTGCCAGCAGCCCACCGGCCAGGGGTGTTGAGCAGTACTTC. This translates into CASSPPARGVEQYF.

The rearrangement uses TRBV7-2 and TRBJ2-5; 11 nucleotides line up with TRBD2. The CDR3 is 14 residues long. CDR1 and CDR2 (germline): SGHTA, FQGNSA. V was pared by 6 bases and J by 5 bases, with 5 bases of the junction left unmatched. CDR3 sequence reads: CASRRRLAGETQYF. The CDR3 DNA reads as TGTGCCAGCAGGCGCCGACTAGCGGGGGAGACCCAGTACTTC.